A single sample is the source of the 22 T cell receptor beta chains below, sequenced in a study of blood T cell repertoires in COVID-19. Profiling relied on immunoSEQ multiplex PCR, and the TCRdb table lists in-frame clones only, not all of them. The sample shows 200,000 to 300,000 clones, approximately 86% of them seen only once. The material sequenced was peripheral blood. Source of these receptors: a man older than 75 with acute or convalescent COVID-19.

The genes are TRBV9 and TRBJ2-7, with TRBD2 matching 7 bases. The CDR3 consists of 15 residues. The trim removed 4 bases at V and 3 bases at J, leaving 10 bases unmatched. CDR1 is SGDLS, CDR2 YYNGEE, per germline. The CDR3 nucleotides read TGTGCCAGCAGCCCCCGAGGGAGCGGGGACTACGAGCAGTACTTC. This encodes CASSPRGSGDYEQYF.

Turning to this clone: A junction boundary mismatches the germline segment, possibly from a read error. V and J are TRBV29-1 and TRBJ2-5, with D maybe TRBD2 (5 bases). The CDR3 totals 15 residues. Per the germline V gene, CDR1 is SQVTM and CDR2 is ANQGSEA. The CDR3 DNA is TGCAGCGTAGAAGGCGTACTAGGGAGCCAAGAGACCCAGTACTTC. The encoded protein is CSVEGVLGSQETQYF.

This rearrangement joins TRBV19 to TRBJ2-1; 11 bases line up with TRBD2. The CDR3 has 15 residues. Germline assignment: CDR1 LNHDA and CDR2 SQIVND (reference sequence). V was pared by 0 bases and J by 9 bases, with 4 bases of the junction left unmatched. The CDR3 region is CASSIDRLAGSEQFF. For the CDR3, the DNA is TGTGCCAGTAGTATAGATCGACTAGCGGGGAGTGAGCAGTTCTTC.

This chain links TRBV5-1 with TRBJ1-2; no clear D gene. Germline V lookup: CDR1 SGHRS, CDR2 YFSETQ. Deletions cut 0 bases from V and 5 bases from J, with 11 bases between. The CDR3 spans 14 residues. The CDR3 protein is CASSLGPGLYGYTF. For the CDR3, the DNA is TGCGCCAGCAGCTTGGGCCCAGGTTTATATGGCTACACCTTC.

The chain carries TRBV4-2 and TRBJ2-5, with 8 positions matching TRBD2. Germline-derived CDR1 and CDR2 are LGHNA and YNFKEQ. CDR3 size: 17 residues. Trimming cost V 0 bases and J 2 bases; bases outside gene matches: 8. CDR3 sequence: CASSQDMEREFQETQYF. In DNA, the CDR3 is TGTGCCAGCAGCCAAGATATGGAGCGGGAGTTTCAAGAGACCCAGTACTTC.

V gene TRBV6-5 combines with J gene TRBJ1-1, with 9 bases that match TRBD1. Trimming cost V 7 bases and J 1 base; bases outside gene matches: 7. In germline, CDR1 is MNHEY, CDR2 SVGAGI. This CDR3 has 15 amino acids. The CDR3 loop reads CASNVHRGRNTEAFF. The CDR3 nucleotides read TGTGCCAGCAACGTACACAGGGGGCGGAACACTGAAGCTTTCTTT.

This clone came up once. This chain joins TRBV2 and TRBJ1-6, with a tentative D call TRBD1 (5 bases). Germline V gene lookup returns CDR1 SNHLY and CDR2 FYNNEI. The germline V and J ends were trimmed by 5 bases and 4 bases, with 15 bases remaining between them. The CDR3 has 16 amino acids. The CDR3 coding sequence is TGTGCCAGCAGTTTTTATTATAGGGGATATAATTCACCCCTCCACTTT. The encoded protein is CASSFYYRGYNSPLHF.

Concerning this clone itself: One junction end does not reproduce the germline sequence, and a read error may be involved. The chain uses TRBV6-7 and TRBJ2-7; the match to TRBD2 covers 8 bases. TRBV6-7 carries the ORF label, with uncertain function. The CDR3 has 14 amino acids. The DNA of the CDR3 is TGCTCTCATAAACGGGGGGGACTCTCCTACGAGCAGTACTTC. Translating gives CSHKRGGLSYEQYF.

This chain joins TRBV11-2 and TRBJ1-1; D is unresolved. In germline, CDR1 is SGHAT, CDR2 FQNNGV. Deletions cut 3 bases from V and 6 bases from J, with 14 bases between. CDR3 length equals 14 residues. As DNA, the CDR3 is TGTGCCAGCAGCTTGGCAGGTCGTCACGCTGAAGCTTTCTTT. It yields the protein CASSLAGRHAEAFF.

The chain uses TRBV4-1 and TRBJ1-2; the match to TRBD1 covers 9 bases. The CDR3 runs to 16 residues. CDR1 and CDR2 (germline): MGHRA, YSYEKL. J gave up 4 bases and V 1 base, and 7 bases lay outside the gene matches. The chain's CDR3 is CASSQGPGTGSYGYTF. CDR3 sequence (DNA): TGCGCCAGCAGCCAAGGTCCCGGGACAGGGTCCTATGGCTACACCTTC.

The chain employs TRBV11-2 and TRBJ2-3; 9 positions agree with TRBD2. The CDR3 is 15 amino acids. Germline V gives CDR1 SGHAT, CDR2 FQNNGV. J lost 2 bases, V lost 1 base, and 1 base had no gene match. CDR3 region: CASSLASGDTDTQYF. In nucleotides, the CDR3 is TGTGCCAGCAGCTTAGCTAGCGGGGACACAGATACGCAGTATTTT. Looking up the rest from reference TRBV11-2 and TRBJ2-3 gives the full variable domain: EAGVAQSPRYKIIEKRQSVAFWCNPISGHATLYWYQQILGQGPKLLIQFQNNGVVDDSQLPKDRFSAERLKGVDSTLKIQPAKLEDSAVYLCASSLASGDTDTQYFGPGTRLTVL.

The chain has TRBV9 and TRBJ1-1, with a tentative D call TRBD1 (5 bases). The CDR3 has 13 residues. Germline-derived CDR1 and CDR2 are SGDLS and YYNGEE. Trimming stripped 6 bases from V and 5 bases from J, with 14 bases between. The chain's CDR3 is CASTRDYGTEAFF. The CDR3 DNA is TGTGCCAGCACCAGGGATTATGGGACTGAAGCTTTCTTT.

This clone was seen a few times. V and J are TRBV3-1 (or the pseudogene TRBV3-2) and TRBJ1-2; a possible D gene is TRBD1 (5 bases). CDR1 and CDR2 (germline): LGHDT, YNNKEL (reference sequence). The CDR3 sequence is 16 residues long. V lost 4 bases, J lost 1 base, and 16 bases lay in between. CDR3: CASSLLFLGLNYGYTF. For the CDR3, the DNA is TGTGCCAGCAGCCTCCTATTCCTGGGACTTAACTATGGCTACACCTTC.

The DNA for the CDR3 is TGTGCCAGCACGTGGGGACAGGGGTTGCAAGAGACCCAGTACTTC. This codes for CASTWGQGLQETQYF. This chain uses TRBV28 with TRBJ2-5, with TRBD1 identical over 10 bases. Unmatched junction bases numbered 7, after V lost 7 bases and J lost 2 bases. The V gene's germline CDR1 is MDHEN and CDR2 SYDVKM. The CDR3 loop spans 15 amino acids. Using reference TRBV28 and TRBJ2-5 for the parts outside the CDR3, the full variable domain is DVKVTQSSRYLVKRTGEKVFLECVQDMDHENMFWYRQDPGLGLRLIYFSYDVKMKEKGDIPEGYSVSREKKERFSLILESASTNQTSMYLCASTWGQGLQETQYFGPGTRLLVL.

The chain employs TRBV7-2 and TRBJ2-2; D might be TRBD2 (6 bases). The germline V gene encodes CDR1 SGHTA and CDR2 FQGNSA. Trimming pared 5 bases from V and 0 bases from J, leaving 13 bases between. CDR3 size: 16 residues. The chain's CDR3 is CASSPGRLANTGELFF. The CDR3 DNA is TGTGCCAGCAGCCCGGGGAGGTTGGCGAACACCGGGGAGCTGTTTTTT.

The rearrangement uses TRBV14 and TRBJ1-1, with 9 bases matching TRBD1. J lost 2 bases, V lost 5 bases, and 3 bases had no gene match. The CDR3 has 14 residues. The germline V gene has CDR1 SGHDN and CDR2 FVKESK. The CDR3 loop reads CASSNRGPNTEAFF. CDR3 nucleotide sequence: TGTGCCAGCAGCAACAGGGGGCCCAACACTGAAGCTTTCTTT.

The chain uses TRBV11-2 and TRBJ2-3, with 13 bases aligning to TRBD2. The CDR3 has 15 residues. V dropped 5 bases and J dropped 6; count of bases not matched to a gene: 5. Germline loops: CDR1 SGHAT, CDR2 FQNNGV. DNA of the CDR3: TGTGCCAGCAGCATGACTAGCGGGGGGAAGGATACGCAGTATTTT. It translates to CASSMTSGGKDTQYF.

The chain combines TRBV19 with TRBJ2-3; 7 bases are a match to TRBD1. V shed 7 bases and J 5 bases; nucleotides not matched to a gene: 9. The germline gives CDR1 LNHDA, CDR2 SQIVND (reference sequence). The CDR3 consists of 14 residues. CDR3 bases: TGTGCCAGTACCCCGGGCAGGGGGATAGATACGCAGTATTTT. The encoded protein is CASTPGRGIDTQYF.

This sequence joins TRBV19 and TRBJ1-2, with 8 bases fitting TRBD1. Unmatched junction bases numbered 11, after V lost 5 bases and J lost 3 bases. The CDR3 loop spans 16 amino acids. The germline V gene encodes CDR1 LNHDA and CDR2 SQIVND (reference sequence). CDR3 bases: TGTGCCAGTAGTGTCCCCTTAGGACAGGGCTACTATGGCTACACCTTC. It encodes CASSVPLGQGYYGYTF.

The V call is TRBV2, the J call TRBJ2-7, with 7 bases identical to TRBD1. After removal of 5 bases from V and 6 bases from J, the junction contained 13 bases not matched to a gene. The V gene's germline CDR1 is SNHLY and CDR2 FYNNEI. This CDR3 comprises 15 residues. CDR3 nucleotides: TGTGCCAGCAGTCCCCAGGGGGTAGGACAGACCGAGCAGTACTTC. This translates into CASSPQGVGQTEQYF.

The V call is TRBV6-4, the J call TRBJ2-2; 7 bases fit TRBD1. Germline lookup yields CDR1 MRHNA and CDR2 SNTAGT. The CDR3 loop spans 15 amino acids. J gave up 5 bases and V 2 bases, and 5 bases lay outside the gene matches. The DNA for the CDR3 is TGTGCCAGCAGTGACCGATACAGGGGAACCGGGGAGCTGTTTTTT. It specifies CASSDRYRGTGELFF.

V is TRBV7-9 and J is TRBJ1-6; D is ambiguous. Germline V gene sequence: CDR1 SEHNR, CDR2 FQNEAQ (reference sequence). V was clipped by 5 bases and J by 0 bases, with 14 bases between them. The CDR3 runs 17 residues. The CDR3 nucleotides read TGTGCCAGCAGCCGATACCTAACGAGCTCCTATAATTCACCCCTCCACTTT. It yields the protein CASSRYLTSSYNSPLHF. Together with reference TRBV7-9 and TRBJ1-6, the CDR3 gives the full variable domain: DTGVSQNPRHKITKRGQNVTFRCDPISEHNRLYWYRQTLGQGPEFLTYFQNEAQLEKSRLLSDRFSAERPKGSFSTLEIQRTEQGDSAMYLCASSRYLTSSYNSPLHFGNGTRLTVT.